The present entry profiles one T cell receptor (beta chain) with its context. The data were taken from a study of control samples from healthy donors and cancer patients. Assay: immunoSEQ multiplex PCR; the TCRdb copy retains only in-frame clones and omits some. This sample yields approximately 79,000 clones, of which about nine tenths are seen a single time; approximately 7% belongs to the top ten. The sequenced sample consisted of blood. The sequence was obtained from a man aged 50 or older in good health.

The CDR3 reads CASRPHTSGGVGTDTQYF. The CDR3 DNA reads as TGTGCCAGCAGACCCCACACTAGCGGGGGGGTCGGCACAGATACGCAGTATTTT. The chain combines TRBV7-2 with TRBJ2-3; 13 bases agree with TRBD2. The V and J ends lost 6 bases and 1 base, in that order; junction bases with no gene match: 10. The CDR3 loop spans 18 amino acids. Germline CDR1 is SGHTA and CDR2 is FQGNSA.